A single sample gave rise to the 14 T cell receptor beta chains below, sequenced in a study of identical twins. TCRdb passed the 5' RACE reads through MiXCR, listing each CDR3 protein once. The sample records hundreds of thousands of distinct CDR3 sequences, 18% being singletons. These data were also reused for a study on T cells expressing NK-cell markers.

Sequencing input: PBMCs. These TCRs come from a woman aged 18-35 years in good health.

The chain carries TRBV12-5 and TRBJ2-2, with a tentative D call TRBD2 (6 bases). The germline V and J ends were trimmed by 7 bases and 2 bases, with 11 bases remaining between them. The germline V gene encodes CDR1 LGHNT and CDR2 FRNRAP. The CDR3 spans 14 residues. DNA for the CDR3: TGTGCTAGTGTTCGGGAGTTCAACACCGGGGAGCTGTTTTTT. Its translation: CASVREFNTGELFF.

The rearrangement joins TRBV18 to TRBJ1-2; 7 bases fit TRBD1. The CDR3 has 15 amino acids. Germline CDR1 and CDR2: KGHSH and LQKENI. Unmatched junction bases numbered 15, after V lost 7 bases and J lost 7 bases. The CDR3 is CASFTLDRDQLGYTF. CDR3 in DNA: TGTGCCAGCTTCACCTTAGACAGGGACCAGCTTGGCTACACCTTC.

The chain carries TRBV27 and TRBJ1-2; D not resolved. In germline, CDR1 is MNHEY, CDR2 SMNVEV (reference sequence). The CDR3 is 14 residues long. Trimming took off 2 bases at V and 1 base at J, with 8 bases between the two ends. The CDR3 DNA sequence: TGTGCCAGCAGTTTACGCGGGAATAACTATGGCTACACCTTC. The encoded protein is CASSLRGNNYGYTF.

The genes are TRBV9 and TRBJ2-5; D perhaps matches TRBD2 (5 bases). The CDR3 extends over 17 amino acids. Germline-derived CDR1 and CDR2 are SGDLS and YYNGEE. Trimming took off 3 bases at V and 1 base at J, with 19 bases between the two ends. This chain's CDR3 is CASSDRARGSGQETQYF. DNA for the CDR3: TGTGCCAGCAGCGACCGTGCTAGAGGCAGCGGCCAAGAGACCCAGTACTTC.

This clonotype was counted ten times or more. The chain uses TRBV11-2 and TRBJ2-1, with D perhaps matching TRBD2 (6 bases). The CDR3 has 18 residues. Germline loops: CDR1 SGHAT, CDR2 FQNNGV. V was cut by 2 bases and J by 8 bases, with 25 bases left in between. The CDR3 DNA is TGTGCCAGCAGCTTAAACCGTATCGGGACTCCGTTAGTCTATGAGCAGTTCTTC. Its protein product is CASSLNRIGTPLVYEQFF.

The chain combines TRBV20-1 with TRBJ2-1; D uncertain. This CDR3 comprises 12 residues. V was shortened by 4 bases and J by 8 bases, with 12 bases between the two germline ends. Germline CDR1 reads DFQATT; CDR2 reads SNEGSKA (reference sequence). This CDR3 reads CSAIRLIDEQFF. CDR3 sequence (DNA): TGCAGTGCTATCCGGCTAATTGATGAGCAGTTCTTC.

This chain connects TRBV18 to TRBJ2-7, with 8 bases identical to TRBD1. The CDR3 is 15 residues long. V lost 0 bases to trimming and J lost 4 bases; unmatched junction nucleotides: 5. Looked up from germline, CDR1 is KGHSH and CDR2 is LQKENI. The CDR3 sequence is CASSPPRQGFYEQYF. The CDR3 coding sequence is TGTGCCAGCTCACCACCGAGACAGGGGTTTTACGAGCAGTACTTC.

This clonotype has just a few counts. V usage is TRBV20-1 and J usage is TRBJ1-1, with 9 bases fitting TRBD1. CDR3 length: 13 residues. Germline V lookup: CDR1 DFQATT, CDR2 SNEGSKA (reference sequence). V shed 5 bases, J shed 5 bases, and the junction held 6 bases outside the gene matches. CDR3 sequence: CSASQGARTEAFF. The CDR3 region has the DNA TGCAGTGCTTCACAGGGGGCTCGGACTGAAGCTTTCTTT.

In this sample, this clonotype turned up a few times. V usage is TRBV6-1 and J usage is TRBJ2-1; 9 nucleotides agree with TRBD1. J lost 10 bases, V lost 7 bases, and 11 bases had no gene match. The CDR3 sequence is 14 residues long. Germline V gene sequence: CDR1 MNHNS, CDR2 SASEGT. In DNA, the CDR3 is TGTGCCAGCAAAGGACAGGGGAATGGGAGAGAGCAGTTCTTC. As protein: CASKGQGNGREQFF.

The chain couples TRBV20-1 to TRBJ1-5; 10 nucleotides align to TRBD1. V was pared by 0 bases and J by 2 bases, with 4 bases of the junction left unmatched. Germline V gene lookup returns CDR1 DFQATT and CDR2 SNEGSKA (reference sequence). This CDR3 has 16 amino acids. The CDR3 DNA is TGCAGTGCTAGAGACGCTGGACAGGGGGGCAATCAGCCCCAGCATTTT. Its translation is CSARDAGQGGNQPQHF.

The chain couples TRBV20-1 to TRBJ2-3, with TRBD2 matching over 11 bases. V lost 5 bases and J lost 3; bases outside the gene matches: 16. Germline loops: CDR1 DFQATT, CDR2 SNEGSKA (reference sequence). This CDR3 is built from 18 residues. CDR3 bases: TGCAGTGCTCACGATCCTTTGCCATCTAGCGGGGGGACAGATACGCAGTATTTT. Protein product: CSAHDPLPSSGGTDTQYF.

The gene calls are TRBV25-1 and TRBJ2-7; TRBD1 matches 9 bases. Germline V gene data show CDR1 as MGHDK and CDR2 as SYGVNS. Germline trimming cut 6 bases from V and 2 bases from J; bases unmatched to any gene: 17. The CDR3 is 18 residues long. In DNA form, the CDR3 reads TGTGCCAGCAGACCGGGACAGGGTTTCCGCGGGAGTCCCTACGAGCAGTACTTC. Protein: CASRPGQGFRGSPYEQYF.

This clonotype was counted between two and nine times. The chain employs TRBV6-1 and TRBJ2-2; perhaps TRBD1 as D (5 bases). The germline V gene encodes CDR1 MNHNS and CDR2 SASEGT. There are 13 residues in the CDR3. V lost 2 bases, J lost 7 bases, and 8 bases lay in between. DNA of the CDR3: TGTGCCAGCAGTGAACAGGGTCACGGGGAGCTGTTTTTT. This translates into CASSEQGHGELFF.

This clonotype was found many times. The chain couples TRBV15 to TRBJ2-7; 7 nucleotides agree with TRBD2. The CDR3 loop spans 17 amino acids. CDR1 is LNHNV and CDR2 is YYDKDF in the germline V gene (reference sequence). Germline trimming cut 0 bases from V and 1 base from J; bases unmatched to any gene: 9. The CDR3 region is CATSRDQAGVKSYEQYF. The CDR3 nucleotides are TGTGCCACCAGCAGAGATCAGGCGGGGGTGAAGTCCTACGAGCAGTACTTC. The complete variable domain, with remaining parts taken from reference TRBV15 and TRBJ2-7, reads DAMVIQNPRYQVTQFGKPVTLSCSQTLNHNVMYWYQQKSSQAPKLLFHYYDKDFNNEADTPDNFQSRRPNTSFCFLDIRSPGLGDTAMYLCATSRDQAGVKSYEQYFGPGTRLTVT.